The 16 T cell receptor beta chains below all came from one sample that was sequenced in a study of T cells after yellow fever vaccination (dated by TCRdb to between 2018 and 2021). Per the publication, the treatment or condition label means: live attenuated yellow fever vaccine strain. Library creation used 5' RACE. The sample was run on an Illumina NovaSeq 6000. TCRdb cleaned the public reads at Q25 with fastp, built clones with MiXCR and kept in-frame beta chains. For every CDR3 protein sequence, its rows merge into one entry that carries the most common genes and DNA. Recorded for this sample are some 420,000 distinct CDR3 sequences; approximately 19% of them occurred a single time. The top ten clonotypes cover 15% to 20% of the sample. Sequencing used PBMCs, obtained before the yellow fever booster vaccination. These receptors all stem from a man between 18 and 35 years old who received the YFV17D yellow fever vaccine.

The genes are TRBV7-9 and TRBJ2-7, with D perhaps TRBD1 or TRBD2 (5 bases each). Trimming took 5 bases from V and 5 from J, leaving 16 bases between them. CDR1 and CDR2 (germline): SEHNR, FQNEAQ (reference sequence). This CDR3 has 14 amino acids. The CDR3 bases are TGTGCCAGCAGCCCCCAGAGGGGAAGCCACGAGCAGTACTTC. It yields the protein CASSPQRGSHEQYF.

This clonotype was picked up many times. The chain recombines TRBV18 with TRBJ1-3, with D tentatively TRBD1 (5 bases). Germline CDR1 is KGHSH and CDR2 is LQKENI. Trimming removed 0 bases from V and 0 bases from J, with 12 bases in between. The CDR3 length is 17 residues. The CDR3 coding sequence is TGTGCCAGCTCACCACCGTACAGGACGATCTCTGGAAACACCATATATTTT. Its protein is CASSPPYRTISGNTIYF. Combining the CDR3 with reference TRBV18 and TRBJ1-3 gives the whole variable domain NAGVMQNPRHLVRRRGQEARLRCSPMKGHSHVYWYRQLPEEGLKFMVYLQKENIIDESGMPKERFSAEFPKEGPSILRIQQVVRGDSAAYFCASSPPYRTISGNTIYFGEGSWLTVV.

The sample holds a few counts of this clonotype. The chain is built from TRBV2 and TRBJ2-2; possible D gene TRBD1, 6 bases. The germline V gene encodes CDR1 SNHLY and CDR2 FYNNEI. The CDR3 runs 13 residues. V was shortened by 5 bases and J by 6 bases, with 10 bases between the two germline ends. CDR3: CASSFRTAGELFF. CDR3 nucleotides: TGTGCCAGCAGTTTCCGGACAGCCGGGGAGCTGTTTTTT.

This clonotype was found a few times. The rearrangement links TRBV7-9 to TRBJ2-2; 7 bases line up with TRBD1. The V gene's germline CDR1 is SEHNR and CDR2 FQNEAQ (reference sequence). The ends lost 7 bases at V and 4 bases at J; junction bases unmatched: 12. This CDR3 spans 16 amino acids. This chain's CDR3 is CASTTTGAMVTGELFF. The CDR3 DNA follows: TGTGCCAGCACCACTACAGGGGCCATGGTCACCGGGGAGCTGTTTTTT.

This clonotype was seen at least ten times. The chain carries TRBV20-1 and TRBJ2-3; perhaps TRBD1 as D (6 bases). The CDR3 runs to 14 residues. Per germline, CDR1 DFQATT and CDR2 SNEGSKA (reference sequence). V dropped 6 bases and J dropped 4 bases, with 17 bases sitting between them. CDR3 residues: CSAITSGAADTQYF. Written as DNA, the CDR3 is TGCAGTGCCATCACCTCAGGGGCAGCAGATACGCAGTATTTT.

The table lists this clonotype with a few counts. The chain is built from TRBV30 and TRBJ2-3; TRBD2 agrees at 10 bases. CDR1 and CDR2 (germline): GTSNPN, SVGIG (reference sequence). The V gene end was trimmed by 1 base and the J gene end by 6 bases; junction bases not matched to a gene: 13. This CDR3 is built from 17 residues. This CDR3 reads CAWSAGASGGVGDTQYF. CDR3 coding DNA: TGTGCCTGGAGTGCTGGTGCTAGCGGGGGAGTCGGGGATACGCAGTATTTT.

The CDR3 sequence is CASSSAPTVSYNEQFF. DNA for the CDR3: TGTGCCAGCAGCTCCGCGCCGACTGTCTCCTACAATGAGCAGTTCTTC. The chain has TRBV12-3 or TRBV12-4 and TRBJ2-1; D is undetermined. The ends were cut back, 6 bases at V and 0 bases at J, with 15 bases in the middle. This CDR3 has 16 amino acids.

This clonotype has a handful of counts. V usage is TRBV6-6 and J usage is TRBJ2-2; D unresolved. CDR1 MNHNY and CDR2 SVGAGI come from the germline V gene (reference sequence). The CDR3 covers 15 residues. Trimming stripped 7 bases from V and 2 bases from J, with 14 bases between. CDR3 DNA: TGTGCCAGCACCCCGGGTCTTGCCAACACCGGGGAGCTGTTTTTT. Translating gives CASTPGLANTGELFF.

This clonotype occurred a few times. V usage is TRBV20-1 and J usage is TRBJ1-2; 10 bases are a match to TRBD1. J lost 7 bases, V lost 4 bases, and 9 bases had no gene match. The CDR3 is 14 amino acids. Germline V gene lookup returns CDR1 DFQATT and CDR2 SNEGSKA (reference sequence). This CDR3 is CSATAGQGFSGYTF. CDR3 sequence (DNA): TGCAGTGCTACGGCGGGACAGGGGTTTTCTGGCTACACCTTC.

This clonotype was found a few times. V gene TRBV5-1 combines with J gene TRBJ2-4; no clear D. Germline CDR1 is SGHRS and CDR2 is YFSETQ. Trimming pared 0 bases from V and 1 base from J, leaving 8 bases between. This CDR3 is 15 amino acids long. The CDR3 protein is CASSLDGWAKNIQYF. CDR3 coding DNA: TGCGCCAGCAGCTTGGATGGGTGGGCCAAAAACATTCAGTACTTC.

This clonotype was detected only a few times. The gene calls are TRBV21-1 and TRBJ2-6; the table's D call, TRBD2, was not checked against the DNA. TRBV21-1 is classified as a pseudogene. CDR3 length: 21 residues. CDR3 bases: TGTGCCAGCAGCAAACGCGGACTAGCGGGGGGGTGGACGACTGGGGCCAACGTCCTGACTTTC. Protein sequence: CASSKRGLAGGWTTGANVLTF.

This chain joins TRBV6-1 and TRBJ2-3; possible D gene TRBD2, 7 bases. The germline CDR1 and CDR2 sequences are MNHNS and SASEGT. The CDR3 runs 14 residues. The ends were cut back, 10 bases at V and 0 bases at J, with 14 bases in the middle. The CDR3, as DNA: TGTGCCATAAGGGGGGGATTGAGCACAGATACGCAGTATTTT. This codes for CAIRGGLSTDTQYF.

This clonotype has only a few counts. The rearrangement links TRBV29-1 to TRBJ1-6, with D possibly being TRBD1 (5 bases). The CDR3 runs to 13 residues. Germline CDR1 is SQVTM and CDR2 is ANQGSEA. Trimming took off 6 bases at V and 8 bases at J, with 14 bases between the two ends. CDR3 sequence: CSVSTGPDSPLHF. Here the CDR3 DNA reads TGCAGCGTCTCGACGGGACCGGATTCACCCCTCCACTTT.

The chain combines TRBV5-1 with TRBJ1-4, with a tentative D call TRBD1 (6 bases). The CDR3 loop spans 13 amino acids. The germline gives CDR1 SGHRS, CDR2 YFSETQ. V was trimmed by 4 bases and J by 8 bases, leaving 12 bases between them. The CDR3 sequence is CASSEVGAEKLFF. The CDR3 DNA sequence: TGCGCCAGCAGCGAAGTGGGGGCCGAAAAACTGTTTTTT.

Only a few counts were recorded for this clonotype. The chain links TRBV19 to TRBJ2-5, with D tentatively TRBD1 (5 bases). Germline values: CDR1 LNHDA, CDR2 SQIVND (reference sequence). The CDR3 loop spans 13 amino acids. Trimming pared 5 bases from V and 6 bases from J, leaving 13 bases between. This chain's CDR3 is CASSSSGLKTQYF. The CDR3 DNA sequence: TGTGCCAGTAGTTCCTCAGGGTTGAAGACCCAGTACTTC.

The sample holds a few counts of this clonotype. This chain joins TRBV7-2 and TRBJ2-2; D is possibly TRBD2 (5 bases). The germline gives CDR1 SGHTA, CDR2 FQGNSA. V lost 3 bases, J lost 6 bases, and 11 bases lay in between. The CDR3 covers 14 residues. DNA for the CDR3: TGTGCCAGCAGCTTCGGGGTCGACTCCGGGGAGCTGTTTTTT. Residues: CASSFGVDSGELFF.